This is a list of T cell receptor beta chains from one sample in a study of T cells in Graves' hyperthyroidism and ophthalmopathy. One entry per CDR3 protein results from TCRdb running MiXCR on the multiplex PCR reads. The sample gives hundreds of thousands of distinct CDR3 sequences, about 13% of which show up once; around 9.2% is in the top ten. The material sequenced was blood. All receptors derive from a woman aged 18 to 35 with Graves' hyperthyroidism. Both conserved end residues are part of each CDR3. The order of the fields is clone size, J gene, D gene, V gene, CDR3 protein, CDR3 DNA. The D gene is left open where the match is weak. The size entry is marked missing in some rows and otherwise reads once, few, many or a size class.

many	TRBJ1-1	-	TRBV18	CASSPQGGGNTEAFF	TGTGCCAGCTCACCTCAGGGCGGCGGGAACACTGAAGCTTTCTTT
few	TRBJ2-1	-	TRBV10-2	CASTEVNEQFF	TGCGCCAGCACCGAGGTGAATGAGCAGTTCTTC
many	TRBJ1-2	-	TRBV3-1	CASSQDAQGLLGSNYGYTF	TGTGCCAGCAGCCAAGACGCACAGGGACTTTTAGGCTCTAACTATGGCTACACCTTC
many	TRBJ2-3	TRBD2	TRBV6-2/TRBV6-3	CASTSPSGSVARTDTQYF	TGTGCCAGCACCTCACCTAGCGGGAGTGTCGCCCGCACAGATACGCAGTATTTT
once	TRBJ2-7	TRBD1	TRBV20-1	CSARDGDRGYEQYF	TGCAGTGCTAGAGACGGGGACAGGGGTTACGAGCAGTACTTC
few	TRBJ2-5	-	TRBV19	CASSIAGYIQETQYF	TGTGCCAGTAGTATCGCAGGATATATCCAAGAGACCCAGTACTTC
many	TRBJ2-7	TRBD2	TRBV3-1	CASSQEAGTTYEQYF	TGTGCCAGCAGCCAAGAGGCCGGGACTACCTACGAGCAGTACTTC
many	TRBJ2-7	-	TRBV7-9	CASSFQATYEQYF	TGTGCCAGCAGCTTTCAGGCTACCTACGAGCAGTACTTC
few	TRBJ1-1	-	TRBV19	CASAQGRYTEAFF	TGTGCCAGTGCCCAGGGAAGGTACACTGAAGCTTTCTTT
few	TRBJ2-5	-	TRBV5-1	CVSSVTGTASIQETQYF	TGCGTCAGCAGCGTGACCGGGACGGCTTCCATCCAAGAGACCCAGTACTTC
-	TRBJ2-3	TRBD2	TRBV20-1	CSARPAGLAMDTQYF	TGCAGTGCTAGACCAGCGGGACTAGCTATGGATACGCAGTATTTT
many	TRBJ1-6	-	TRBV28	CASSYTGANSPLHF	TGTGCCAGCAGTTATACAGGAGCTAATTCACCCCTCCACTTT
many	TRBJ1-1	-	TRBV29-1	CSVGEGVLNTEAFF	TGCAGCGTTGGAGAAGGTGTCTTGAACACTGAAGCTTTCTTT
many	TRBJ2-3	TRBD1	TRBV7-2	CASSLGGTGTTDTQYF	TGTGCCAGCAGCTTAGGAGGGACAGGGACCACAGATACGCAGTATTTT
-	TRBJ2-7	-	TRBV13	CASSSRGQKTYEQYF	TGTGCCAGCAGCTCACGCGGACAGAAAACCTACGAGCAGTACTTC
-	TRBJ2-1	TRBD2	TRBV4-2	CASSQDRLAGGVDEQFF	TGTGCCAGCAGCCAAGATCGTCTAGCGGGGGGTGTCGATGAGCAGTTCTTC
many	TRBJ2-2	-	TRBV7-9	CASSPNIEQLFF	TGTGCCAGCAGCCCCAATATCGAGCAGCTGTTTTTT
many	TRBJ2-5	TRBD1	TRBV28	CASSDRWQETQYF	TGTGCCAGCTCGGACAGGTGGCAAGAGACCCAGTACTTC
-	TRBJ2-5	TRBD2	TRBV20-1	CSARVFSGGSRGETQYF	TGCAGTGCTAGAGTGTTTAGCGGGGGATCCAGAGGGGAGACCCAGTACTTC
many	TRBJ1-1	-	TRBV11-2	CASSSAPRKSTEAFF	TGTGCCAGCAGCTCCGCGCCACGGAAGTCCACTGAAGCTTTCTTT
many	TRBJ1-5	-	TRBV3-1	CASSQADNQPQHF	TGTGCCAGCAGCCAAGCGGACAATCAGCCCCAGCATTTT
-	TRBJ1-5	-	TRBV6-1	CASSWAGEDQPQHF	TGTGCCAGCAGTTGGGCGGGCGAGGATCAGCCCCAGCATTTT